Shown below are 6 T cell receptor beta chains from a single sample sequenced in a study of OX40 agonist ivuxolimab in advanced cancers. Sequenced by immunoSEQ multiplex PCR; TCRdb stores in-frame clones only, minus some. In the table there are 90,000 or so clones, approximately 92% of which are singletons. The material sequenced was CD4+ or CD8+ T cells sorted from blood, taken in a trial of the OX40 agonist ivuxolimab. These receptors were taken from an adult with an advanced solid tumor such as melanoma, head and neck, liver or kidney cancer.

The rearrangement links TRBV15 to TRBJ2-4, with TRBD1 as a possible D gene (6 bases). The germline V gene has CDR1 LNHNV and CDR2 YYDKDF (reference sequence). The V end was cut by 1 base, the J end by 5 bases, with 15 bases between. This CDR3 is 16 amino acids long. For the CDR3, the DNA is TGTGCCACCAGCAGAGGGACAGTTGGGATGCAAAACATTCAGTACTTC. Its translation: CATSRGTVGMQNIQYF.

The chain has TRBV28 and TRBJ2-7; D not certain. Trimming removed 5 bases from V and 3 bases from J, with 8 bases in between. The CDR3 extends over 12 amino acids. Per germline, CDR1 MDHEN and CDR2 SYDVKM. The CDR3 reads CASSKPGYEQYF. The DNA for the CDR3 is TGTGCCAGCAGTAAGCCGGGCTACGAGCAGTACTTC. Together with reference TRBV28 and TRBJ2-7, the CDR3 gives the full variable domain: DVKVTQSSRYLVKRTGEKVFLECVQDMDHENMFWYRQDPGLGLRLIYFSYDVKMKEKGDIPEGYSVSREKKERFSLILESASTNQTSMYLCASSKPGYEQYFGPGTRLTVT.

The J gene is TRBJ2-1, the V gene TRBV27; 12 bases fit TRBD2. In germline, CDR1 is MNHEY, CDR2 SMNVEV (reference sequence). V was pared by 3 bases and J by 3 bases, with 12 bases of the junction left unmatched. CDR3 size: 19 residues. The CDR3 loop reads CASSFDLRLAGDNYNEQFF. For the CDR3, the DNA is TGTGCCAGCAGTTTCGACCTCCGACTAGCGGGAGATAACTACAATGAGCAGTTCTTC.

The chain is built from TRBV9 and TRBJ2-5; 8 nucleotides align to TRBD1. This CDR3 contains 16 residues. Germline V gene sequence: CDR1 SGDLS, CDR2 YYNGEE. J was trimmed by 1 base and V by 4 bases; bases with no gene match: 9. This CDR3 reads CASSPRTGWGQETQYF. In nucleotides, the CDR3 is TGTGCCAGCAGCCCCCGGACAGGGTGGGGCCAAGAGACCCAGTACTTC.

In DNA, the CDR3 is TGTGCCATCAGTGGAGCCGGGACGTACCAAGAGACCCAGTACTTC. Translating it yields CAISGAGTYQETQYF. The rearrangement joins TRBV10-3 to TRBJ2-5; perhaps D is TRBD1 or TRBD2 (5 bases each). V dropped 4 bases and J dropped 0 bases, with 12 bases sitting between them. The germline V gene has CDR1 ENHRY and CDR2 SYGVKD. The CDR3 covers 15 residues.

The chain employs TRBV7-9 and TRBJ2-4, with 14 positions matching TRBD2. V shed 3 bases, J shed 7 bases, and the junction held 5 bases outside the gene matches. CDR3 length: 16 amino acids. Germline CDR1 and CDR2: SEHNR and FQNEAQ (reference sequence). This CDR3 is CASSFGTSGRGNIQYF. As DNA, the CDR3 is TGTGCCAGCAGCTTCGGGACTAGCGGGAGAGGTAACATTCAGTACTTC.